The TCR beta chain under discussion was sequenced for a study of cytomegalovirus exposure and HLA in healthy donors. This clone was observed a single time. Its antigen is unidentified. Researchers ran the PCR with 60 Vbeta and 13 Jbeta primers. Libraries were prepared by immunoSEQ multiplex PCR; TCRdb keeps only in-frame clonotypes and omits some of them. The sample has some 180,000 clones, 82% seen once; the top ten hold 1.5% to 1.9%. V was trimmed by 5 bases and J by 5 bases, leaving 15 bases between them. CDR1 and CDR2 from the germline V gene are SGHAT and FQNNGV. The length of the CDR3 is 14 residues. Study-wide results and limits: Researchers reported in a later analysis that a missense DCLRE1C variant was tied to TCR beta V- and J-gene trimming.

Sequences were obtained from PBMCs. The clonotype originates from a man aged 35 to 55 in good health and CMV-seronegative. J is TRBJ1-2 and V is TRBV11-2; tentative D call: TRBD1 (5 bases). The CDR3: CASSPQSGRYGYTF. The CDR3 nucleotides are TGTGCCAGCAGCCCCCAATCAGGGCGATATGGCTACACCTTC.